This T cell receptor beta chain was captured in a study of shared clonotypes between healthy human individuals. The wider study: Each donor's CD8 memory used one plate, CD8 naive two, each CD4 subset three. Study findings and constraints: Depth of sequencing was expected to influence donor clonotype sharing. Naive CD4 clonotypes were shared across a few donors at 5% to 6%.

The V gene's germline CDR1 is MNHNY and CDR2 SVGAGI (reference sequence). This CDR3 is 14 amino acids long. V was trimmed by 2 bases and J by 0 bases, leaving 5 bases between them. TCRdb keeps only in-frame clones here, not all; method: immunoSEQ multiplex PCR. The data show 800,000 to 1,200,000 clones, about 80% seen once. About this clone itself: What it binds is not known. The same CDR3 also results from other DNA sequences found in this sample.

The origin of this receptor is a man aged 18-30 years in good health. Some clones in this sample may be carry-over from other donors' samples. The rearrangement uses TRBV6-6 and TRBJ1-3; D is undetermined. Sequenced: memory CD4+ T cells from PBMCs. The subset is: CD45RA-negative fraction. The CDR3 region has the DNA TGTGCCAGCAGTTACAGTTCCTCTGGAAACACCATATATTTT. It codes for CASSYSSSGNTIYF.